What follows describes a single TCR beta chain. Antigen: not known. The sample originates from a study of T-cell reconstitution after alpha-beta-depleted transplantation in children. Study observations and caveats: It was reported that alpha-beta T cells came from several hundred expanded graft clones (about two months after transplant). T-cell numbers and diversity one year post-transplant derived largely from freshly generated T cells. Where some patients showed high TCRbeta diversity at day 60, it came from recipient T cells and thymic progenitors that had survived.

The authors prepared the TCRbeta library with unique molecular identifiers. TCRdb passed the PCR reads through MiXCR, listing each CDR3 protein once. Here the sample spans approximately 270,000 distinct CDR3 sequences, roughly a quarter being singletons. Trimming left V 5 bases short and J 0 bases short, with 14 bases between. The germline CDR1 and CDR2 sequences are MNHNS and SASEGT. The CDR3 runs to 15 residues. Sequenced here: PBMCs, mostly from graft donor cells, sampled 360 days after TCRalphabeta/CD19-depleted stem cell transplant. The sequence derives from a female patient aged 2-9 years who had a stem cell transplant for congenital amegakaryocytic thrombocytopenia, so the T cells may come from the graft donor. The chain employs TRBV6-1 and TRBJ2-7; no reliable D call. The CDR3 nucleotides are TGTGCCAGCAGTCCCAGTAGTGGGGTCTCCTACGAGCAGTACTTC. As protein: CASSPSSGVSYEQYF.